The rows below give T cell receptor beta chains drawn from one sample of a study of cytomegalovirus exposure and HLA in healthy donors. Here immunoSEQ multiplex PCR was the method, and the copy in TCRdb shows in-frame clones only, minus some. The sample includes approximately 130,000 clones, 81% of them seen just once. Sequenced material: PBMCs. All receptors derive from a man aged 18-30 years in good health and CMV-seronegative. The CDR3 runs from the conserved cysteine through the conserved F or W. A D gene is named only where the DNA matches it firmly. Only part of the rows carry a size: once, few, many, or a class if the clone is expanded.

V gene	clone size	D gene	J gene	CDR3 DNA	CDR3 protein
TRBV5-1	few	TRBD1	TRBJ2-7	TGCGCCAGCAGCTTGGCCGGGGGACAGGGGGCCGAGCAGTACTTC	CASSLAGGQGAEQYF
TRBV5-1	NA	NA	TRBJ1-1	TGCGCCAGCAGCTTGGAGAGGGTGCCGAACACTGAAGCTTTCTTT	CASSLERVPNTEAFF
TRBV5-1	NA	NA	TRBJ2-7	TGCGCCAGCAGCTTGGCCCGGGAGCAGTACTTC	CASSLAREQYF
TRBV10-3	few	TRBD2	TRBJ2-7	TGTGCCATCAGCGCTCCGGGACTAGCGGGGGCTCCCTACGAGCAGTACTTC	CAISAPGLAGAPYEQYF
TRBV7-9	NA	NA	TRBJ1-1	TGTTCCACCAACAGGGCGCTGAACACTGAAGCTTTCTTT	CSTNRALNTEAFF
TRBV5-6	NA	TRBD1	TRBJ1-3	TGTGCCAGCAGCTTCGGGACAGCCTCTGGAAACACCATATATTTT	CASSFGTASGNTIYF
TRBV6-5	NA	NA	TRBJ1-2	TGTGCCAGCAGTTACGAGCGAAAGGATGGCTACACCTTC	CASSYERKDGYTF
TRBV28	NA	NA	TRBJ1-5	TGTGCCAGCAGTCTCTCCACCGGGAGCAATCAGCCCCAGCATTTT	CASSLSTGSNQPQHF
TRBV27	NA	TRBD1	TRBJ1-2	TGTGCCAGCAGTTGGAAAGCCGGACAGGGATATGGCTACACCTTC	CASSWKAGQGYGYTF
TRBV27	NA	NA	TRBJ1-1	TGTGCCAGCAGTTTCGGGGTAGAAGGCACTGAAGCTTTCTTT	CASSFGVEGTEAFF